This is a list of T cell receptor beta chains from one sample in a study of cytotoxic CD8 clonotypes in ibrutinib-treated CLL. Assay used: immunoSEQ multiplex PCR; TCRdb lists only in-frame clones, some missing. The data hold roughly 220,000 clones, with more than 65% observed a single time. Sequencing was performed on PBMCs, taken after 12 months of ibrutinib treatment. These receptors were collected from a human donor with chronic lymphocytic leukemia. CDR3s include the opening cysteine and the closing phenylalanine or tryptophan. The D gene is left open where the match is weak. Clone size, where shown, is once, few, many, or a class for clones that have expanded.

size | J | D | V | DNA | CDR3
once | TRBJ1-4 | TRBD1 | TRBV28 | TGTGCCAGCAGGGGAGGGACAGCAACTAATGAAAAACTGTTTTTT | CASRGGTATNEKLFF
- | TRBJ2-2 | TRBD1 | TRBV7-9 | TGTGCCATAAGAGTCGGGACAGGATTTACCGGGGAGCTGTTTTTT | CAIRVGTGFTGELFF
few | TRBJ2-7 | - | TRBV29-1 | TGCAGCGTCTCAGGGTACGACGAGCAGTACTTC | CSVSGYDEQYF
- | TRBJ1-2 | - | TRBV7-2 | TGTGCCAGCAGCTCTCGCTACGGGGGCCGTAACTATGGCTACACCTTC | CASSSRYGGRNYGYTF
- | TRBJ2-2 | - | TRBV18 | TGTGCCAGCTCACCACAACAGGGGAACACCGGGGAGCTGTTTTTT | CASSPQQGNTGELFF
- | TRBJ1-2 | - | TRBV30 | TGTGCCTGGATGGTCGGCTATGGCTACACCTTC | CAWMVGYGYTF
- | TRBJ1-5 | TRBD1 | TRBV7-2 | TGTGCCAGCAGCTCCCTTGGGACAGTAACAAATCAGCCCCAGCATTTT | CASSSLGTVTNQPQHF
once | TRBJ2-7 | TRBD1 | TRBV9 | TGTGCCAGCAGCGCGCAGGGACAGATCTACGAGCAGTACTTC | CASSAQGQIYEQYF
- | TRBJ1-5 | - | TRBV6-5 | TGTGCCAGCAGTTTGACCGACGCTTATCAGCCCCAGCATTTT | CASSLTDAYQPQHF
once | TRBJ2-7 | - | TRBV11-2 | TGTGCCAGCAGCTTATTCGACGGATCCTACGAGCAGTACTTC | CASSLFDGSYEQYF
- | TRBJ2-7 | - | TRBV7-2 | TGTGCCAGCAGCCTGGGGCCGGGTGCCTCCTACGAGCAGTACTTC | CASSLGPGASYEQYF
few | TRBJ1-1 | - | TRBV15 | TGTGCCACCAGCAGAGATAGAAGGGTGCCCACTGAAGCTTTCTTT | CATSRDRRVPTEAFF
- | TRBJ1-5 | TRBD1 | TRBV2 | TGTGCCAGCAGTGTACGGGCAGGGGGAGGAAATCAGCCCCAGCATTTT | CASSVRAGGGNQPQHF
- | TRBJ1-1 | - | TRBV21-1 | TGTGCCAGCAGCAGTAGGACAAGGAACTTTACCGGCATGAACACTGAAGCTTTCTTT | CASSSRTRNFTGMNTEAFF
- | TRBJ2-3 | - | TRBV6-5 | TGTGCCAGCAGTTACTCGACTAGCACAGATACGCAGTATTTT | CASSYSTSTDTQYF
- | TRBJ1-2 | - | TRBV2 | TGTGCCAGCAGTGAAGCTATCATGGCAGGTATTACTGGCTACACCTTC | CASSEAIMAGITGYTF
few | TRBJ2-7 | - | TRBV30 | TGTGCCTGGAGAAGGCAAGCGTCGGGGGAGCAGTACTTC | CAWRRQASGEQYF
few | TRBJ1-1 | TRBD1 | TRBV7-9 | TGTGCCAGCAGCGTCCGACAGGGGATTGATGAAGCTTTCTTT | CASSVRQGIDEAFF
- | TRBJ1-2 | TRBD1 | TRBV7-3 | TGTGCCAGCAGCCGGGACAGGGGGGACGGCTACACCTTC | CASSRDRGDGYTF
- | TRBJ1-1 | - | TRBV11-1 | TGTGCCAGCAGCGGACGAGGGGTTCGCACTGAAGCTTTCTTT | CASSGRGVRTEAFF
once | TRBJ2-6 | - | TRBV7-2 | TGTGCCAGCAAGATGAGCGGAGGAGCTGGGGCCAACGTCCTGACTTTC | CASKMSGGAGANVLTF
once | TRBJ2-2 | - | TRBV7-6 | TGTGCCAGCAGCTTAGAGGCGGTATACACCGGGGAGCTGTTTTTT | CASSLEAVYTGELFF
- | TRBJ1-2 | - | TRBV6-5 | TGTGCCAGCAGTCGGACAGCTAACTATGGCTACACCTTC | CASSRTANYGYTF
once | TRBJ1-5 | TRBD1 | TRBV7-9 | TGTGCCAGCAGCTCAGGACAGGGCGGCTACGGAAGCAATCAGCCCCAGCATTTT | CASSSGQGGYGSNQPQHF
- | TRBJ2-2 | - | TRBV9 | TGTGCCAGCTCGACTGGGAGCGTCACCGGGGAGCTGTTTTTT | CASSTGSVTGELFF
- | TRBJ2-2 | TRBD2 | TRBV19 | TGTGCCAGTCGACCGGGACTAGCGGAGGGGGGCGGGGAGCTGTTTTTT | CASRPGLAEGGGELFF
few | TRBJ2-7 | TRBD2 | TRBV9 | TGTGCCAGCAGCGTAGTAGCGGGGGCCTACGAGCAGTACTTC | CASSVVAGAYEQYF
- | TRBJ1-5 | TRBD1 | TRBV19 | TGTGCCAGTAGTACGCTCCTGACAGGGTCCAATCAGCCCCAGCATTTT | CASSTLLTGSNQPQHF
- | TRBJ1-5 | - | TRBV15 | TGTGCCACCAGCAGAGATTGGGCAGCCGATCAGCCCCAGCATTTT | CATSRDWAADQPQHF
- | TRBJ2-5 | TRBD1 | TRBV5-6 | TGTGCCAGCAGCTTGTTGAGGACAGGGAATTCGGAGACCCAGTACTTC | CASSLLRTGNSETQYF
- | TRBJ2-7 | - | TRBV15 | TGTGCCACCGCGTCGGGCCATGACTACGAGCAGTACTTC | CATASGHDYEQYF
few | TRBJ1-2 | - | TRBV28 | TGTGCCAGCAGCCGGGATGCTTTAGGCTACACCTTC | CASSRDALGYTF
- | TRBJ1-1 | TRBD1 | TRBV5-6 | TGTGCCGCGCGCAGGGGGCGCAGGAACACTGAAGCTTTCTTT | CAARRGRRNTEAFF